In this sample, the clone carrying this T cell receptor beta chain turned up many times. Other DNA sequences in this sample translate to the same CDR3. The sample originates from a study of shared clonotypes between healthy human individuals. TCRdb keeps only in-frame clones here, not all; method: immunoSEQ multiplex PCR. The sample consists of about 680,000 clones, about three quarters of them appearing once. This CDR3 comprises 12 residues. Trimming pared 7 bases from V and 2 bases from J, leaving 7 bases between. Germline V gene lookup returns CDR1 SNHLY and CDR2 FYNNEI. The source of this sequence is a woman in her 30s in good health. Specimen: memory CD4+ T cells sorted from blood. Subset in this sample: CD45RA-negative fraction. The rearrangement links TRBV2 to TRBJ2-3, with D perhaps TRBD1 (5 bases). CDR3 nucleotides: TGTGCCAGCAAAGGGGACACAGATACGCAGTATTTT. Residues: CASKGDTDTQYF.